This TCR beta chain originates from a study of T cells in tuberculosis. Study findings and constraints: The TCR-beta difference was not significant; alpha differences partly reflected length.

As for time point: new active TB diagnosis, blood taken before or within 7 days of starting treatment. The CDR3 contains 14 residues. Trimming took 7 bases from V and 3 from J; bases not matched to a gene: 8. CDR1 and CDR2 from the germline V gene are SGHRS and YFSETQ. About this clone: The antigen remains undetermined.

Clones were sequenced by immunoSEQ multiplex PCR, and TCRdb holds only the in-frame ones, with some missing. The sample records some 40,000 clones, roughly 94% being singletons. This clonotype originated in an adult with tuberculosis. The chain is built from TRBV5-1 and TRBJ1-1; TRBD1 agrees at 8 bases. Sequencing was performed on PBMCs, taken at tuberculosis diagnosis. The CDR3 DNA follows: TGCGCCAGCGGGTCAGGGGGCGCGGACACTGAAGCTTTCTTT. It specifies CASGSGGADTEAFF.